The 6 T cell receptor beta chains in this list originate from one sample, sequenced in a study of blood T cell repertoires in COVID-19. Using immunoSEQ multiplex PCR, the repertoire was profiled, and TCRdb retains in-frame clones only, with some absent. The sample contains approximately 77,000 clones, around 88% of which appear only once. Source material: peripheral blood. The receptors stem from a woman older than 75 with acute or convalescent COVID-19.

V is TRBV5-1 and J is TRBJ2-6; 7 nucleotides agree with TRBD1. J gave up 2 bases and V 3 bases, and 5 bases lay outside the gene matches. CDR3 length: 16 amino acids. CDR1 is SGHRS, CDR2 YFSETQ, per germline. The DNA for the CDR3 is TGCGCCAGCAGCTACAGGGGCGCCGCTGGGGCCAACGTCCTGACTTTC. This sequence encodes CASSYRGAAGANVLTF.

This clone has a single count. This chain links TRBV11-2 with TRBJ2-2; 11 nucleotides match TRBD2. This CDR3 comprises 19 residues. After removal of 5 bases from V and 6 bases from J, the junction contained 17 bases not matched to a gene. Germline-derived CDR1 and CDR2 are SGHAT and FQNNGV. The CDR3 spells CASSLGTVAGGPKSGELFF. Here the CDR3 DNA reads TGTGCCAGCAGCCTAGGGACCGTAGCGGGAGGGCCGAAATCCGGGGAGCTGTTTTTT.

The genes are TRBV29-1 and TRBJ1-1; 7 bases are shared with TRBD1. Trimming cost V 6 bases and J 3 bases; bases outside gene matches: 7. The CDR3 runs 13 residues. CDR1 is SQVTM and CDR2 is ANQGSEA in the germline V gene. CDR3 sequence: CSVNRGKHTEAFF. As DNA, the CDR3 is TGCAGCGTCAACAGGGGAAAACACACTGAAGCTTTCTTT.

The chain uses TRBV19 and TRBJ2-5, with D possibly TRBD2 on 5 matching bases. CDR3 length equals 15 residues. Germline V lookup: CDR1 LNHDA, CDR2 SQIVND (reference sequence). Trimming took off 0 bases at V and 7 bases at J, with 15 bases between the two ends. This chain's CDR3 is CASSIDGGPPGTQYF. CDR3 nucleotide sequence: TGTGCCAGTAGTATAGATGGCGGGCCCCCGGGGACCCAGTACTTC.

This chain links TRBV10-3 with TRBJ2-5; 8 bases fit TRBD1. The CDR3 consists of 15 residues. V gave up 6 bases and J gave up 3 bases; unmatched junction bases: 9. Germline V lookup: CDR1 ENHRY, CDR2 SYGVKD. CDR3 loop: CAIRTDRASEETQYF. CDR3 DNA: TGTGCCATCAGGACGGACAGGGCGTCCGAAGAGACCCAGTACTTC.

The chain uses TRBV2 and TRBJ1-4, with TRBD1 matching over 9 bases. The CDR3 has 18 residues. Per germline, CDR1 SNHLY and CDR2 FYNNEI. Trimming at V came to 9 bases and at J to 3 bases, leaving 17 bases not matched to a gene. The CDR3 coding sequence is TGTGCCAGGAACGAAACAGGGGGCCTAAACATATCTAATGAAAAACTGTTTTTT. Its translation: CARNETGGLNISNEKLFF.